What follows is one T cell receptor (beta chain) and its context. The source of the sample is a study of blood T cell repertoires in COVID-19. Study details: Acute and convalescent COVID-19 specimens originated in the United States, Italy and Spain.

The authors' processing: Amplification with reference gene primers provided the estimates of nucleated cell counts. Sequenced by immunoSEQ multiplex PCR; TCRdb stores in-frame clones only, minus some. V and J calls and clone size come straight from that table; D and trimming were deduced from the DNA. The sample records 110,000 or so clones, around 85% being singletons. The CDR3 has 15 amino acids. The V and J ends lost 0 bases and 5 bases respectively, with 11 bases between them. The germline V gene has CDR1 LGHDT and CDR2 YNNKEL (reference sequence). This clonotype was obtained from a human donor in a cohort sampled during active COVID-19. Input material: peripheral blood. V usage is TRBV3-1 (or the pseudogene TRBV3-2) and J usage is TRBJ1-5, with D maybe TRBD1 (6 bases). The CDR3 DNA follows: TGTGCCAGCAGCCAAGATGACAGGCGCTATCAGCCCCAGCATTTT. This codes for CASSQDDRRYQPQHF.